This T cell receptor (beta chain) was obtained from a study of shared clonotypes between healthy human individuals. Whole-study findings and limits: Rarefaction exposed incomplete sorted-subset sequencing despite large depth.

On this clone itself: No antigen is known for it. This sample includes further DNA sequences coding for the same CDR3.

Using immunoSEQ multiplex PCR, the repertoire was profiled, and TCRdb retains in-frame clones only, with some absent. This table holds over 2 million clones, about 90% found once. From CD4+ cells came CD45RA+ naive and CD45RA-negative memory subsets. Germline CDR1 is SGHAT and CDR2 is FQDESV (reference sequence). Trimming took 6 bases from V and 0 from J, leaving 8 bases between them. There are 13 residues in the CDR3. The sequence was obtained from a man aged 18 to 30 in good health. Some clones in this sample may be carry-over from other donors' samples. The chain links TRBV11-1 to TRBJ1-1; a possible D gene is TRBD1 (5 bases). The source material was naive CD4+ T cells from PBMCs. The subset was: CD45RA+ positively selected. DNA for the CDR3: TGTGCCAGCAGTTTGACAGTGAACACTGAAGCTTTCTTT. Translating it yields CASSLTVNTEAFF.